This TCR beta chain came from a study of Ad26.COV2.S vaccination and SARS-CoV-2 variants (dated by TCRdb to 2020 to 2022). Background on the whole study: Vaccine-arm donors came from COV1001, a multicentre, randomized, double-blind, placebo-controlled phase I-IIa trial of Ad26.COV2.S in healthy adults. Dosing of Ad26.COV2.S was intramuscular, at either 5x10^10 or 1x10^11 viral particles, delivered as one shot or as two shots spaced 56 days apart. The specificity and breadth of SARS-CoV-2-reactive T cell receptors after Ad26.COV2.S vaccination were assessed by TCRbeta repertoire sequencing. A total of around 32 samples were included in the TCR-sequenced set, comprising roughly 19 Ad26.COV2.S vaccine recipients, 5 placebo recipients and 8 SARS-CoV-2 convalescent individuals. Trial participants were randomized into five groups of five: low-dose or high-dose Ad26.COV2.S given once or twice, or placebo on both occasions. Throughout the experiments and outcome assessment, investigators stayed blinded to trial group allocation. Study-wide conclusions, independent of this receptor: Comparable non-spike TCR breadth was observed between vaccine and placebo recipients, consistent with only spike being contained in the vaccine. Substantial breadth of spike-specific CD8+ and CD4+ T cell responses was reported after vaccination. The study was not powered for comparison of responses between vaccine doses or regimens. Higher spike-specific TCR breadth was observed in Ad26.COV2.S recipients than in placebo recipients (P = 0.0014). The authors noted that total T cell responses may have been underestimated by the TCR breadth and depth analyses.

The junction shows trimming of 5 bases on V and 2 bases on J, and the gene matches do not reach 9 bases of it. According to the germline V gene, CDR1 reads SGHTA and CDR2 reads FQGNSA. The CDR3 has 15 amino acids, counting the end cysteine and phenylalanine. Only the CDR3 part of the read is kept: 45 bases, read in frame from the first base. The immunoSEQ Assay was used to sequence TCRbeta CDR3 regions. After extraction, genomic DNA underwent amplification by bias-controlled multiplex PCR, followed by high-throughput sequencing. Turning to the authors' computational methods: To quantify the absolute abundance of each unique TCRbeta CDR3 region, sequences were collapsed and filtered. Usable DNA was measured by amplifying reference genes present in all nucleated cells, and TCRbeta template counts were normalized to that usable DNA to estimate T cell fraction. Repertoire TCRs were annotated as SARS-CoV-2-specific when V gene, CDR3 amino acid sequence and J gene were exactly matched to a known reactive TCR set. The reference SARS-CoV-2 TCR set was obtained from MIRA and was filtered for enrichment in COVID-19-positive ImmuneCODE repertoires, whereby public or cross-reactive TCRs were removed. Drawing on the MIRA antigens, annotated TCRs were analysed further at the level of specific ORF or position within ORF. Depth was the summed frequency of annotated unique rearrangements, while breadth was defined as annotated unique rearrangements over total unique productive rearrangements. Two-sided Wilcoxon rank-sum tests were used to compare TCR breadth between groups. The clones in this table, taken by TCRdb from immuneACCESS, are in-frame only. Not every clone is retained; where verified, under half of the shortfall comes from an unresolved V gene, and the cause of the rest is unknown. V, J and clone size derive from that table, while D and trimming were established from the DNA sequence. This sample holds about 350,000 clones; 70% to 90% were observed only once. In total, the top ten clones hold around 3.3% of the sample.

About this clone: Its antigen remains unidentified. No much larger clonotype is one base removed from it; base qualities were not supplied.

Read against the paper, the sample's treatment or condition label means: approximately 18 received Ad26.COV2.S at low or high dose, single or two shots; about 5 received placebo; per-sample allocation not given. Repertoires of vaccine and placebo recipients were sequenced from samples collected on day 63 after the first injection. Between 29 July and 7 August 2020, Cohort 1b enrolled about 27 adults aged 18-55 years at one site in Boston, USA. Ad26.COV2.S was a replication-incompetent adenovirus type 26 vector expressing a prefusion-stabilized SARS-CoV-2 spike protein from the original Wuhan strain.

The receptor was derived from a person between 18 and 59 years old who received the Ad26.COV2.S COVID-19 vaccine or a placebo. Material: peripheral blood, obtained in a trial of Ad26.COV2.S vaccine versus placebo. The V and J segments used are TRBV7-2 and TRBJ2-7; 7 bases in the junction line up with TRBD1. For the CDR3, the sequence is CASSANRGQPYEQYF. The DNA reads TGTGCCAGCAGCGCCAACCGGGGACAGCCCTACGAGCAGTACTTC.